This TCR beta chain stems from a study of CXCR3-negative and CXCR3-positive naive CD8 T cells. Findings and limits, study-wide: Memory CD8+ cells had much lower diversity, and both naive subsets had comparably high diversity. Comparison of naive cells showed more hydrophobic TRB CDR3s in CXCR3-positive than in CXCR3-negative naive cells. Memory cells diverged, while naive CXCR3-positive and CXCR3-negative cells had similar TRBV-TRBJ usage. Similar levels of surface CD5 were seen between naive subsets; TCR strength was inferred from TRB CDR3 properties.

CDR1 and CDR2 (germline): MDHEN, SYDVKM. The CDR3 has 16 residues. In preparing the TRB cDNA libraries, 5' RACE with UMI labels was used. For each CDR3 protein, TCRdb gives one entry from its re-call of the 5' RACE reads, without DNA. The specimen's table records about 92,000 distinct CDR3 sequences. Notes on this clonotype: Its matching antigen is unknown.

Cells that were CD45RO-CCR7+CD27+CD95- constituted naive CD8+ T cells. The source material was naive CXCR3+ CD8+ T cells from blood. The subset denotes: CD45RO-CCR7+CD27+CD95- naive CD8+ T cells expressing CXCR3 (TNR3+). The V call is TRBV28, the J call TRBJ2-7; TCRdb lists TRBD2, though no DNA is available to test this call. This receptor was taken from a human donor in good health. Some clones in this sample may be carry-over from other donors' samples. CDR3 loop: CASSSHEGGRTHEQYF.